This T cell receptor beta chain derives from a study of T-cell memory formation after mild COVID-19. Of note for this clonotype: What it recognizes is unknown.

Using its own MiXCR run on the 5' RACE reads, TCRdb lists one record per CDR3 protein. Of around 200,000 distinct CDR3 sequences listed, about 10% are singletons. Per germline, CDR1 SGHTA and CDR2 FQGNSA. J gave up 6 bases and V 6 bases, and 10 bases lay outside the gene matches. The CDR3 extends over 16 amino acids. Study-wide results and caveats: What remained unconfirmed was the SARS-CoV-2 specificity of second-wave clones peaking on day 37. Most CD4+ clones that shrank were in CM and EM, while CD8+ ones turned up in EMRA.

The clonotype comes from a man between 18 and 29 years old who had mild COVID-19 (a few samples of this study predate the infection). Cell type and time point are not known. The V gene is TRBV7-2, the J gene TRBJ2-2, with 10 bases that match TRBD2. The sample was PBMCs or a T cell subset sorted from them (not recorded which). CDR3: CASRLGSGGASGELFF. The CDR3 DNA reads TGTGCCAGCAGACTCGGCAGCGGGGGGGCCTCCGGGGAGCTGTTTTTT.